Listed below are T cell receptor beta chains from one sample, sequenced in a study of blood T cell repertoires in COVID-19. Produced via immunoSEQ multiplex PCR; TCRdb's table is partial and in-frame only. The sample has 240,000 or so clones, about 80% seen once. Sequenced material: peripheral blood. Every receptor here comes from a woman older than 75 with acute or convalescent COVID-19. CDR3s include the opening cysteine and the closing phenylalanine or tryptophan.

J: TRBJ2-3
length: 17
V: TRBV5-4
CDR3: CASSSTGGGPFTDTQYF

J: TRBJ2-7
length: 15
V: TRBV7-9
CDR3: CASSLAGQGASEQYF

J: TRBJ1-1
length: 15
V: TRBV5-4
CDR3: CASSLQGAGDTEAFF

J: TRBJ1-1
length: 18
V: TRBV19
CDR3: CASSLWGGPGLTNTEAFF

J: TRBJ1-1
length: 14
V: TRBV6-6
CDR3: CASSSGRGNTEAFF

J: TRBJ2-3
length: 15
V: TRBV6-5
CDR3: CASSYSPLRGDTQYF

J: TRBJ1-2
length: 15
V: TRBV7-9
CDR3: CASSSGGRYGEGYTF

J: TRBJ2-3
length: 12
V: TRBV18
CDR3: CASSPGTDTQYF

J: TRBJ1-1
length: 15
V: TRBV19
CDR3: CASSGGTGVGTEAFF

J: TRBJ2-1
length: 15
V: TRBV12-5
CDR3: CASGPSRTGLVGQFF

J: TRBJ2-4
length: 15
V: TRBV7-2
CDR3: CASSLKSGGKNIQYF

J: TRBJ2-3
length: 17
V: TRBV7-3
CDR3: CASSLSLGGGAADTQYF

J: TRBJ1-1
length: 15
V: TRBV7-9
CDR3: CASSLGSTPNTEAFF

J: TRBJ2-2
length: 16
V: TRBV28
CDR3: CASSQTSPGVTGELFF

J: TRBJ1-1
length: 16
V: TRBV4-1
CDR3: CASSQPSRGANTEAFF

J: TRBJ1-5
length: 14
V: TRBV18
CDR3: CASSFGQGDQPQHF

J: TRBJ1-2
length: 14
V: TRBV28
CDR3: CASMTAGQGGGYTF

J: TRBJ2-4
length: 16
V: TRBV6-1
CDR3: CASSDGGSLGKNIQYF

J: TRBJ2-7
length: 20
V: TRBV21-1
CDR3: CASSNWRGLAGGPRHYEQYF

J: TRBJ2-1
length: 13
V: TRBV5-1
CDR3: CASSLTSYNEQFF

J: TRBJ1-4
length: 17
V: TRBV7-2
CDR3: CASSPFGQGATNEKLFF

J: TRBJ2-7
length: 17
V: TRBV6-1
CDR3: CASSEPAGLAGAYEQYF

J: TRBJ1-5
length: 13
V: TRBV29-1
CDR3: CSVSQGLNQPQHF

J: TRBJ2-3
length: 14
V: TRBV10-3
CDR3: CAIRIGGPGDTQYF

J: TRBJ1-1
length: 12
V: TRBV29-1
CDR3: CSADRPNTEAFF

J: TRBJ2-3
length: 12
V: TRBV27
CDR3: CASSSPADTQYF

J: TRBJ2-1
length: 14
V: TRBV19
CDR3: CASRAGGPYNEQFF

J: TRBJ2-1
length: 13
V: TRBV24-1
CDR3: CATRASGDNEQFF

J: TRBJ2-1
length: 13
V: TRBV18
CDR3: CASSTTRYNEQFF

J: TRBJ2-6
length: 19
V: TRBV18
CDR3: CASSPTQGAGSTGANVLTF

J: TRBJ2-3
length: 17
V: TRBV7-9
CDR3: CASSLALRGGATDTQYF

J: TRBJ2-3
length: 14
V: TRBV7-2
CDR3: CASSLSPSTDTQYF

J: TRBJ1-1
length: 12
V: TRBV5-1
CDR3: CASSLGQGAAFF

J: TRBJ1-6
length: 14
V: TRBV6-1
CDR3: CASSETGRGSPLHF

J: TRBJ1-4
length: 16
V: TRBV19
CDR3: CASSSPWTATNEKLFF

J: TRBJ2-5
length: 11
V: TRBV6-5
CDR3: CASSPKETQYF

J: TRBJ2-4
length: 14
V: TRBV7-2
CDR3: CASSSRESKNIQYF

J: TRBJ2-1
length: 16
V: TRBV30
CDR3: CAWSVLSGGTYNEQFF

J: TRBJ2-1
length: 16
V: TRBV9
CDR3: CASSVMTGTAYNEQFF

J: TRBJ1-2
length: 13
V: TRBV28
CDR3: CASSYGVNYGYTF

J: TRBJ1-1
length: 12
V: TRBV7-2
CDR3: CASSLGWGGAFF

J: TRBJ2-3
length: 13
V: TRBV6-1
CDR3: CASSDLRTDTQYF

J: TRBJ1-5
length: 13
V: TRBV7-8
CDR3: CASSLGQYQPQHF

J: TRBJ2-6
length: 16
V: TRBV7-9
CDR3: CASSFGGYSGANVLTF

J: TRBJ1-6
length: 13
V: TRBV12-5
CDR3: CASALGRNSPLHF

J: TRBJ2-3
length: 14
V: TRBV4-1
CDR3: CASSLTVSTDTQYF

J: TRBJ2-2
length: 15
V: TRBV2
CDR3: CASMTGTANTGELFF

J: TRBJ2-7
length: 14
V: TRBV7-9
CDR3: CASSFHGGNYEQYF

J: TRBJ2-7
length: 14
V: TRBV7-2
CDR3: CASSRDRAAYEQYF

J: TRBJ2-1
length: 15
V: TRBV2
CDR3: CASSEREGPNNEQFF

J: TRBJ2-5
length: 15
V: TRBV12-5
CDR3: CASGLGGSTQETQYF

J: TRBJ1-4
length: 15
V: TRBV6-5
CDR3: CASSYGSSRGEKLFF

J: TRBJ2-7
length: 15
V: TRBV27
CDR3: CASSSLGTGIDEQYF

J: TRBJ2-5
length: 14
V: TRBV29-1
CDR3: CSVARDNNQETQYF

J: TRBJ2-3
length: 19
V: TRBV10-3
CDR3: CAISEAGGGVPSARDAQYF

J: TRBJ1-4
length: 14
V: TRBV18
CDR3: CASSRTGKNEKLFF

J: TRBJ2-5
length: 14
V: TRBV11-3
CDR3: CASSKSGGQETQYF